The present TCR beta chain was sequenced within a study of CD8+CD57+ T cells in acquired aplastic anemia. Study at large: Sorted cells (CD4+ and CD8+) yielded DNA amounts that averaged roughly 3.5 ug. For CD4+ cells, healthy donors had an average of about 10.8 million reads. General study findings and limits: Simpson's diversity of CD8+ cells was not significantly different in patients compared with controls. Patients and controls had in common 25 to 35 CD8+ CDR3 sequences.

Genomic DNA was employed as the template in profiling TCR beta VDJ and CDR3. Each CDR3 protein gets one entry after TCRdb re-called the reads with MiXCR. The sample contains 350,000 to 450,000 distinct CDR3 sequences, 60% to 80% of which appear only once. CDR1 is SGHRS, CDR2 YFSETQ, per germline. The CDR3 covers 15 residues. Trimming pared 0 bases from V and 0 bases from J, leaving 10 bases between. This clonotype has more than one count but fewer than ten. Its specificity is unknown. This clonotype was obtained from a human donor in good health, serving as a control. The sequenced material came from sorted CD4+, CD8+, or CD8+CD57+ T cells (not recorded which) from PBMCs. The chain links TRBV5-1 to TRBJ2-7, with D possibly TRBD1 on 5 matching bases. The CDR3 DNA sequence: TGCGCCAGCAGCTTGGAGGGGTTGAGCTCCTACGAGCAGTACTTC. Translated, it gives CASSLEGLSSYEQYF.